This T cell receptor (beta chain) derives from a study of blood T cell repertoires in COVID-19. The wider study: Sources were T cells, B-cell-depleted T cells, or PBMCs; the material itself was cDNA or gDNA.

The CDR3 sequence is 15 residues long. The V end was cut by 0 bases, the J end by 7 bases, with 13 bases between. CDR1 is LGHNA, CDR2 YSLEER, per germline. Assay used: immunoSEQ multiplex PCR; TCRdb lists only in-frame clones, some missing. The table shows 250,000 to 350,000 clones, with around 90% occurring only once. The sequence derives from a woman between 50 and 59 years old with COVID-19, enrolled during active disease. The rearrangement uses TRBV4-3 and TRBJ2-1; D perhaps matches TRBD2 (6 bases). Sequencing was carried out using peripheral blood. CDR3 DNA: TGCGCCAGCAGCCAAGAAAGGAGGGAGTCGAATGAGCAGTTCTTC. This codes for CASSQERRESNEQFF.